The 29 T cell receptor beta chains reported below all come from one sample, sequenced in a study of human T cells and chemical hapten exposure. The time point here: patch test 1, 2 weeks after DPC sensitization. The treatment denotes: therapeutic diphenylcyclopropenone sensitization with weekly scalp DPC. TCRdb reprocessed the RACE reads with MiXCR, giving one entry per CDR3 protein. This table holds approximately 400,000 distinct CDR3 sequences, 4.8% found once. The sample consisted of whole blood, taken in connection with sensitization to the hapten diphenylcyclopropenone (DPC). These receptors originate from a woman in her forties or fifties with alopecia areata. Some clones in this sample may be carry-over from other donors' samples.

The chain recombines TRBV5-4 with TRBJ1-5; D gene unclear. The V end lost 4 bases, the J end lost 5 bases, and 7 bases lay between the germline ends. CDR1 is SGHNT and CDR2 is YYREEE in the germline V gene (reference sequence). This CDR3 is built from 12 residues. The CDR3 protein is CASSIGDQPQHF. The CDR3 bases are TGTGCCAGCAGCATTGGGGATCAGCCCCAGCATTTT. The variable domain in full, with the rest retrieved from reference TRBV5-4 and TRBJ1-5, is ETGVTQSPTHLIKTRGQQVTLRCSSQSGHNTVSWYQQALGQGPQFIFQYYREEENGRGNFPPRFSGLQFPNYSSELNVNALELDDSALYLCASSIGDQPQHFGDGTRLSIL.

This clonotype was seen many times. V usage is TRBV12-3 or TRBV12-4 and J usage is TRBJ2-1, with D possibly matching TRBD1 (6 bases). Trimming removed 6 bases from V and 2 bases from J, with 23 bases in between. There are 18 residues in the CDR3. CDR3 nucleotides: TGTGCCAGCAGGGTCACAGGGTATCGGTCTATCCCCTACAATGAGCAGTTCTTC. Translation: CASRVTGYRSIPYNEQFF.

This clonotype was seen repeatedly, ten times or more. V gene TRBV4-3 combines with J gene TRBJ2-7; possibly TRBD1 or TRBD2 for D (7 bases each). Trimming left V 1 base short and J 2 bases short, with 12 bases between. The germline V gene encodes CDR1 LGHNA and CDR2 YSLEER. The CDR3 spans 15 residues. CDR3 region: CASSQGQGLTYEQYF. CDR3 bases: TGCGCCAGCAGCCAAGGACAGGGACTAACCTACGAGCAGTACTTC.

This chain uses TRBV27 with TRBJ2-5, with 10 bases matching TRBD2. Trimming cost V 5 bases and J 3 bases; bases outside gene matches: 6. This CDR3 is built from 15 residues. The germline V gene encodes CDR1 MNHEY and CDR2 SMNVEV (reference sequence). CDR3 DNA sequence: TGTGCCAGCAGTCCCCCTAGCGGGAGAAAAGAGACCCAGTACTTC. This gives the protein CASSPPSGRKETQYF.

The DNA for the CDR3 is TGTGCCAGCAGCCCTCCAACTGGGACAGCTTTTCCGCCCCAGCATTTT. Protein sequence: CASSPPTGTAFPPQHF. The chain uses TRBV6-6 and TRBJ1-5; the match to TRBD1 covers 7 bases. With V trimmed by 6 bases and J by 9 bases, 17 bases remained unmatched. The germline CDR1 and CDR2 sequences are MNHNY and SVGAGI (reference sequence). The CDR3 covers 16 residues.

The sample holds many counts of this clonotype. The chain has TRBV6-5 and TRBJ1-1; D is ambiguous. CDR1 MNHEY and CDR2 SVGAGI come from the germline V gene. The CDR3 loop spans 14 amino acids. V lost 5 bases, J lost 4 bases, and 14 bases lay in between. CDR3 protein: CASSPVVRGTEAFF. CDR3 nucleotides: TGTGCCAGCAGTCCTGTGGTTCGAGGCACTGAAGCTTTCTTT.

This sequence joins TRBV5-1 and TRBJ2-7, with D uncertain. CDR1 is SGHRS and CDR2 is YFSETQ in the germline V gene. Trimming shortened V by 0 bases and J by 7 bases, and 11 bases separated the two germline ends. CDR3 length: 13 amino acids. The CDR3 is CASSLEGITEQYF. Here the CDR3 DNA reads TGCGCCAGCAGCTTGGAAGGGATCACTGAGCAGTACTTC.

This clonotype appeared a few times. The chain joins TRBV5-1 to TRBJ2-1, with 10 positions matching TRBD1. Trimming took 3 bases from V and 8 from J; bases not matched to a gene: 8. The CDR3 sequence is 15 residues long. CDR1 and CDR2 from the germline V gene are SGHRS and YFSETQ. As DNA, the CDR3 is TGCGCCAGCAGCTCACCGGGACAGGGGATGGATGAGCAGTTCTTC. This codes for CASSSPGQGMDEQFF.

The CDR3 loop is CASSRRLAGPPRETQYF. CDR3 bases: TGTGCCAGCAGCCGTAGACTAGCGGGACCACCCCGAGAGACCCAGTACTTC. V gene TRBV27 combines with J gene TRBJ2-5; 11 bases are a match to TRBD2. The CDR3 contains 17 residues. Trimming took 6 bases from V and 4 from J; bases not matched to a gene: 13. Germline lookup yields CDR1 MNHEY and CDR2 SMNVEV (reference sequence).

This clonotype was counted only a few times. This sequence joins TRBV6-1 and TRBJ1-2; D gene unclear. CDR3 length: 15 residues. The V end was cut by 4 bases, the J end by 2 bases, with 14 bases between. Per germline, CDR1 MNHNS and CDR2 SASEGT. The CDR3 spells CASSGFRTVNYGYTF. CDR3 bases: TGTGCCAGCAGTGGATTCAGAACCGTAAACTATGGCTACACCTTC.

This clonotype showed up just a few times. The chain uses TRBV5-8 and TRBJ1-5; possible D gene TRBD1, 5 bases. Germline assignment: CDR1 SGHTS and CDR2 YDEGEE. CDR3 size: 14 residues. V shed 5 bases and J shed 6 bases, with 15 bases lying between them. DNA of the CDR3: TGTGCCAGCAGTTCCCTGGGGGGTGGTCAGCCCCAGCATTTT. Protein sequence: CASSSLGGGQPQHF.

This clonotype was found many times. The chain employs TRBV3-1 and TRBJ2-7; D call uncertain. The CDR3 is made up of 14 amino acids. Germline V CDR1 and CDR2: LGHDT, YNNKEL (reference sequence). V dropped 4 bases and J dropped 0 bases, with 10 bases sitting between them. The chain's CDR3 is CASSPRPNSYEQYF. In DNA form, the CDR3 reads TGTGCCAGCAGCCCAAGACCTAACTCCTACGAGCAGTACTTC.

This clonotype appeared a few times. The chain uses TRBV5-1 and TRBJ2-4; 12 positions agree with TRBD2. This CDR3 comprises 21 residues. The trim removed 0 bases at V and 0 bases at J, leaving 13 bases unmatched. The V gene's germline CDR1 is SGHRS and CDR2 YFSETQ. The CDR3 region is CASSLDMTSGGRLLAKNIQYF. Here the CDR3 DNA reads TGCGCCAGCAGCTTGGACATGACTAGCGGGGGACGCCTACTAGCCAAAAACATTCAGTACTTC.

This chain links TRBV10-2 with TRBJ2-7, with D hard to call. V was shortened by 10 bases and J by 5 bases, with 24 bases between the two germline ends. This CDR3 is built from 15 residues. Germline CDR1 is WSHSY and CDR2 is SAAADI. Here the CDR3 reads CATSRADPDRDEQYF. Here the CDR3 DNA reads TGCGCCACGTCTCGCGCGGACCCCGACCGGGACGAGCAGTACTTC.

This clonotype was recorded at least ten times. This rearrangement joins TRBV28 to TRBJ2-7, with 11 bases that match TRBD2. From germline, CDR1 is MDHEN and CDR2 SYDVKM. The V gene end was trimmed by 6 bases and the J gene end by 1 base; junction bases not matched to a gene: 5. The CDR3 contains 15 residues. The CDR3 spells CASSNSGRGSYEQYF. In DNA, the CDR3 is TGTGCCAGCAGCAATAGCGGGAGGGGATCCTACGAGCAGTACTTC.

This clonotype was recorded at least ten times. This sequence joins TRBV29-1 and TRBJ2-7, with D hard to call. V lost 4 bases and J 2 bases, leaving 3 bases between the germline ends. This CDR3 has 10 amino acids. In germline, CDR1 is SQVTM, CDR2 ANQGSEA. CDR3 amino acids: CSVVAYEQYF. The CDR3 DNA reads TGCAGCGTTGTCGCCTACGAGCAGTACTTC.

The table lists this clonotype with many counts. The V gene is TRBV11-2, the J gene TRBJ2-1; 9 bases fit TRBD1. The germline CDR1 and CDR2 sequences are SGHAT and FQNNGV. V shed 3 bases and J 16 bases; nucleotides not matched to a gene: 4. CDR3 size: 11 residues. Written as DNA, the CDR3 is TGTGCCAGCAGCTTCCGGGACAGGGTCTTCTTC. Translated: CASSFRDRVFF.

This clonotype was counted many times. The chain recombines TRBV29-1 with TRBJ2-2; tentative D call: TRBD1 (5 bases). Germline CDR1 reads SQVTM; CDR2 reads ANQGSEA. V was clipped by 4 bases and J by 1 base, with 10 bases between them. There are 14 residues in the CDR3. The CDR3: CSVVTGVNTGELFF. The CDR3 nucleotides are TGCAGCGTTGTAACAGGAGTGAACACCGGGGAGCTGTTTTTT.

Here the CDR3 reads CASSDPAVDQPQHF. The CDR3 DNA sequence: TGTGCCAGCAGTGACCCGGCTGTCGATCAGCCCCAGCATTTT. V gene TRBV6-1 combines with J gene TRBJ1-5; no reliable D call. Trimming cost V 3 bases and J 5 bases, with 11 bases left between them. This CDR3 comprises 14 residues. CDR1 MNHNS and CDR2 SASEGT come from the germline V gene.

Many counts were recorded for this clonotype. V and J are TRBV29-1 and TRBJ1-1; 8 bases line up with TRBD1. CDR1 SQVTM and CDR2 ANQGSEA come from the germline V gene. This CDR3 region has 14 residues. V dropped 3 bases and J dropped 12; count of bases not matched to a gene: 15. The CDR3 loop is CSVDPQGDRGPTFF. The CDR3 coding sequence is TGCAGCGTTGACCCACAGGGAGACAGGGGACCAACTTTCTTT.

This clonotype has at least ten counts. The rearrangement joins TRBV29-1 to TRBJ1-2, with 12 bases fitting TRBD1. This CDR3 has 13 amino acids. CDR1 is SQVTM and CDR2 is ANQGSEA in the germline V gene. Germline trimming cut 6 bases from V and 7 bases from J; bases unmatched to any gene: 6. CDR3 bases: TGCAGCGTGGGACAGGGGGCGCAGAGTGGCTACACCTTC. The encoded protein is CSVGQGAQSGYTF.

This clonotype was observed at least ten times. The V and J genes are TRBV6-1 and TRBJ2-2, with D possibly being TRBD2 (7 bases). Germline V gives CDR1 MNHNS, CDR2 SASEGT. The CDR3 length is 16 residues. V lost 5 bases, J lost 7 bases, and 20 bases lay in between. The CDR3 sequence: CASSQRRGRGIGELFF. The CDR3 DNA sequence: TGTGCCAGCAGTCAGCGGAGGGGGAGGGGGATCGGGGAGCTGTTTTTT.

This clonotype was picked up many times. V is TRBV27 and J is TRBJ2-4; D may match TRBD1 or TRBD2 (6 bases each). Germline CDR1 reads MNHEY; CDR2 reads SMNVEV (reference sequence). Trimming left V 11 bases short and J 2 bases short, with 25 bases between. The CDR3 runs to 17 residues. CDR3 protein: CADRPWGASSPKNIQYF. CDR3 coding DNA: TGTGCCGACAGGCCCTGGGGGGCATCCTCGCCCAAAAACATTCAGTACTTC.

This clonotype has ten or more counts. The chain is built from TRBV2 and TRBJ2-1, with 7 bases matching TRBD1. This CDR3 is built from 12 residues. V shed 5 bases, J shed 14 bases, and the junction held 9 bases outside the gene matches. CDR1 and CDR2 (germline): SNHLY, FYNNEI. For the CDR3, the DNA is TGTGCCAGCAGTCGGGACAGCCCTTGGGAGTTCTTC. It is translated as CASSRDSPWEFF.

This clonotype was picked up a small number of times. The chain recombines TRBV27 with TRBJ2-1; 9 nucleotides align to TRBD2. The germline CDR1 and CDR2 sequences are MNHEY and SMNVEV (reference sequence). This CDR3 has 13 residues. V lost 9 bases and J lost 3; bases outside the gene matches: 3. The CDR3 spells CARPTSGYNEQFF. CDR3 nucleotides: TGTGCCAGACCGACTAGCGGCTACAATGAGCAGTTCTTC.

This clonotype was counted only a few times. The chain carries TRBV5-1 and TRBJ1-1, with 7 bases identical to TRBD1. The trim removed 5 bases at V and 1 base at J, leaving 5 bases unmatched. CDR3 length: 14 amino acids. CDR1 SGHRS and CDR2 YFSETQ come from the germline V gene. The CDR3 nucleotides read TGCGCCAGCAGAGACAGGGAATCGAACACTGAAGCTTTCTTT. Translating it yields CASRDRESNTEAFF.

The J gene is TRBJ2-3, the V gene TRBV20-1; tentatively, D is TRBD1 (7 bases). Trimming left V 3 bases short and J 1 base short, with 17 bases between. Germline V gene sequence: CDR1 DFQATT, CDR2 SNEGSKA (reference sequence). The CDR3 is 16 residues long. The CDR3 reads CSASGRTGPGTDTQYF. The CDR3 nucleotides are TGCAGTGCTAGTGGGAGGACAGGTCCAGGCACAGATACGCAGTATTTT.

This chain joins TRBV3-1 and TRBJ1-3; 9 bases line up with TRBD1. The CDR3 runs 19 residues. Trimming took 3 bases from V and 8 from J; bases not matched to a gene: 20. Germline-derived CDR1 and CDR2 are LGHDT and YNNKEL (reference sequence). The CDR3 coding sequence is TGTGCCAGCAGCCAGACAGGGGGTAGTCTTACCCCCGCGAGAGACACCATATATTTT. Translation gives CASSQTGGSLTPARDTIYF. Full variable domain (missing parts from reference TRBV3-1 and TRBJ1-3): DTAVSQTPKYLVTQMGNDKSIKCEQNLGHDTMYWYKQDSKKFLKIMFSYNNKELIINETVPNRFSPKSPDKAHLNLHINSLELGDSAVYFCASSQTGGSLTPARDTIYFGEGSWLTVV.

This clonotype was observed at least ten times. The V call is TRBV2, the J call TRBJ2-1; maybe TRBD2 (6 bases). Trimming removed 6 bases from V and 4 bases from J, with 16 bases in between. CDR1 and CDR2 from the germline V gene are SNHLY and FYNNEI. The CDR3 length is 15 residues. The CDR3 nucleotides read TGTGCCAGCAGAGAGACCGGGAGAGGGTACAATGAGCAGTTCTTC. It is translated as CASRETGRGYNEQFF.